Listed here is a single T cell receptor beta chain. This sample is drawn from a study of T cell changes during pregnancy in multiple sclerosis. The data were produced by immunoSEQ multiplex PCR, yet TCRdb's version contains in-frame clones alone and is incomplete. The table includes under 55,000 clones, about 92% detected once. This material consisted of CD4+ T cells from peripheral blood mononuclear cells, taken in the third trimester of pregnancy. The sequence was collected from a female donor with multiple sclerosis, enrolled in a pregnancy study.

The CDR3 nucleotides are TGCGCCAGCAGCAATGGACAAGACTATGGCTACACCTTC. Protein product: CASSNGQDYGYTF. The chain is built from TRBV5-1 and TRBJ1-2; D perhaps matches TRBD1 (5 bases). CDR1 and CDR2 (germline): SGHRS, YFSETQ. Deletions cut 4 bases from V and 3 bases from J, with 10 bases between. The CDR3 is 13 residues long.